Below, 19 T cell receptor beta chains from the same sample are listed, as sequenced in a study of blood T cell repertoires in COVID-19. Profiling relied on immunoSEQ multiplex PCR, and the TCRdb table lists in-frame clones only, not all of them. Among a few hundred thousand clones listed, less than 90% were seen once. The sequenced sample consisted of PBMCs or T cells enriched from blood (not recorded which). The receptors were sampled from a woman aged 25 to 39 who had been exposed to COVID-19.

This sequence joins TRBV10-3 and TRBJ1-3; D ambiguous. V lost 3 bases, J lost 6 bases, and 15 bases lay in between. This CDR3 comprises 15 residues. CDR1 and CDR2 (germline): ENHRY, SYGVKD. The CDR3 DNA reads as TGTGCCATCAGTGATCACGCGGGTCCCTCAAACACCATATATTTT. It yields the protein CAISDHAGPSNTIYF.

The V and J genes are TRBV19 and TRBJ1-2; D remains unclear. Trimming cost V 8 bases and J 10 bases, with 8 bases left between them. The CDR3 is made up of 9 amino acids. Germline values: CDR1 LNHDA, CDR2 SQIVND (reference sequence). CDR3 protein: CASGPDYTF. CDR3 nucleotides: TGTGCCAGTGGGCCAGACTACACCTTC.

The chain carries TRBV27 and TRBJ2-7, with TRBD1 matching 9 bases. V trimming: 6 bases; J trimming: 4 bases; junction bases outside the gene matches: 13. Per germline, CDR1 MNHEY and CDR2 SMNVEV (reference sequence). The CDR3 length is 16 residues. The CDR3 DNA reads TGTGCCAGCAGAATAAGATCCGGGACAGGGTATTACGAGCAGTACTTC. Translation gives CASRIRSGTGYYEQYF.

The V gene is TRBV2, the J gene TRBJ2-5; D perhaps matches TRBD1 (6 bases). The CDR3 extends over 16 amino acids. Trimming left V 5 bases short and J 4 bases short, with 20 bases between. The V gene's germline CDR1 is SNHLY and CDR2 FYNNEI. For the CDR3, the DNA is TGTGCCAGCAGTTCCTACAGGGCCGGGCCGGGAGAGACCCAGTACTTC. Encoded protein: CASSSYRAGPGETQYF.

This rearrangement joins TRBV2 to TRBJ1-6; TRBD1 agrees at 8 bases. CDR1 is SNHLY and CDR2 is FYNNEI in the germline V gene. The length of the CDR3 is 13 residues. Trimming cost V 3 bases and J 9 bases; bases outside gene matches: 1. The CDR3 nucleotides read TGTGCCAGCAGTGACAGGGGGCTTTCACCCCTCCACTTT. Protein: CASSDRGLSPLHF.

Only a few counts were recorded for this clone. The chain combines TRBV2 with TRBJ1-3; 8 bases map to TRBD1. The CDR3 is 15 amino acids. Trimming cost V 4 bases and J 2 bases; bases outside gene matches: 4. CDR1 SNHLY and CDR2 FYNNEI come from the germline V gene. The CDR3 reads CASSATGVAGNTIYF. The CDR3 DNA reads as TGTGCCAGCAGTGCGACAGGGGTTGCTGGAAACACCATATATTTT. Based on the CDR3 plus reference TRBV2 and TRBJ1-3, the full variable domain is EPEVTQTPSHQVTQMGQEVILRCVPISNHLYFYWYRQILGQKVEFLVSFYNNEISEKSEIFDDQFSVERPDGSNFTLKIRSTKLEDSAMYFCASSATGVAGNTIYFGEGSWLTVV.

This chain links TRBV19 with TRBJ2-1; 7 bases line up with TRBD2. Germline lookup yields CDR1 LNHDA and CDR2 SQIVND (reference sequence). V shed 6 bases, J shed 0 bases, and the junction held 8 bases outside the gene matches. This CDR3 is built from 16 residues. The CDR3 here is CASSPRLAASYNEQFF. The CDR3 DNA follows: TGTGCCAGTAGCCCCCGGCTAGCGGCCTCCTACAATGAGCAGTTCTTC.

V usage is TRBV5-1 and J usage is TRBJ2-2; 7 nucleotides align to TRBD1. The V segment lost 4 bases and the J segment 0 bases; nucleotides outside the gene matches: 15. The V gene's germline CDR1 is SGHRS and CDR2 YFSETQ. This CDR3 contains 19 residues. The CDR3 loop reads CASSRPPDRAHPNTGELFF. CDR3 DNA sequence: TGCGCCAGCAGCCGGCCCCCCGACAGGGCCCACCCGAACACCGGGGAGCTGTTTTTT.

The chain joins TRBV27 to TRBJ1-6, with D possibly matching TRBD1 (6 bases). Trimming left V 6 bases short and J 6 bases short, with 24 bases between. The length of the CDR3 is 18 residues. The V gene's germline CDR1 is MNHEY and CDR2 SMNVEV (reference sequence). The CDR3 loop reads CASRRPTGTPLLNSPLHF. DNA of the CDR3: TGTGCCAGCAGGCGACCGACCGGGACACCTCTTCTTAATTCACCCCTCCACTTT.

The chain uses TRBV5-6 and TRBJ1-2, with TRBD1 identical over 9 bases. CDR3 length: 12 amino acids. The ends lost 3 bases at V and 6 bases at J; junction bases unmatched: 0. Germline lookup yields CDR1 SGHDT and CDR2 YYEEEE. The chain's CDR3 is CASSWDRDGYTF. In DNA form, the CDR3 reads TGTGCCAGCAGCTGGGACAGGGATGGCTACACCTTC.

The CDR3 protein is CASSLSGQETQYF. The CDR3 nucleotides read TGTGCCAGCAGCTTGAGCGGACAAGAGACCCAGTACTTC. J is TRBJ2-5 and V is TRBV7-3; possible D gene TRBD2, 5 bases. The CDR3 spans 13 residues. Germline V gives CDR1 SGHTA, CDR2 FQGTGA. V shed 3 bases and J shed 2 bases, with 7 bases lying between them.

As for this clone: Compared with germline, one end of the junction differs, possibly owing to a read error. The chain couples TRBV27 to TRBJ2-7; perhaps TRBD1 as D (5 bases). The germline V gene has CDR1 MNHEY and CDR2 SMNVEV (reference sequence). There are 13 residues in the CDR3. The CDR3 DNA reads as TGTGTCAGCAGTTTATACAGGAGATACGAGCAGTACTTC. It codes for CVSSLYRRYEQYF.

The chain has TRBV5-1 and TRBJ2-7; the D gene is possibly TRBD1 (6 bases). The CDR3 runs to 16 residues. CDR1 is SGHRS and CDR2 is YFSETQ in the germline V gene. The V end lost 0 bases, the J end lost 4 bases, and 17 bases lay between the germline ends. The CDR3 DNA reads as TGCGCCAGCAGCTTGGTGTCGGGGACACACCCTTACGAGCAGTACTTC. Translation gives CASSLVSGTHPYEQYF.

This rearrangement joins TRBV6-2 or TRBV6-3 to TRBJ1-6; D perhaps matches TRBD1 (6 bases). Germline CDR1 reads MNHEY; CDR2 reads SVGEGT. The CDR3 has 16 residues. V was cut by 4 bases and J by 4 bases, with 14 bases left in between. The CDR3 nucleotides are TGTGCCAGCAGTTTCGTGGGGGACATGTATAATTCACCCCTCCACTTT. Translation gives CASSFVGDMYNSPLHF.

This rearrangement joins TRBV29-1 to TRBJ2-7, with 9 bases aligning to TRBD1. The CDR3 consists of 13 residues. Germline CDR1 and CDR2: SQVTM and ANQGSEA. V gave up 7 bases and J gave up 6 bases; unmatched junction bases: 10. The CDR3 loop reads CSGAPQGATEQYF. CDR3 nucleotide sequence: TGCAGCGGGGCACCACAGGGGGCAACCGAGCAGTACTTC.

V and J are TRBV4-2 and TRBJ1-2; D gene unclear. The germline gives CDR1 LGHNA, CDR2 YNFKEQ. The CDR3 contains 15 residues. V lost 0 bases and J 1 base, leaving 9 bases between the germline ends. CDR3 sequence (DNA): TGTGCCAGCAGCCAAGATTTCAGTGTTAACTATGGCTACACCTTC. As protein: CASSQDFSVNYGYTF.

The chain carries TRBV18 and TRBJ1-4; D gene unclear. The CDR3 sequence is 13 residues long. The germline CDR1 and CDR2 sequences are KGHSH and LQKENI. With 5 bases removed from V and 5 bases from J, the gap between germline ends came to 9 bases. The CDR3 here is CASSIGGNEKLFF. The CDR3 nucleotides are TGTGCCAGCTCAATTGGAGGGAATGAAAAACTGTTTTTT.

The chain is built from TRBV4-2 and TRBJ2-1; TRBD2 aligns across 10 bases. After removal of 0 bases from V and 6 bases from J, the junction contained 8 bases not matched to a gene. In germline, CDR1 is LGHNA, CDR2 YNFKEQ. This CDR3 region has 17 residues. The CDR3 region is CASSQDEASGGSNEQFF. CDR3 sequence (DNA): TGTGCCAGCAGCCAAGATGAGGCTAGCGGGGGCTCCAATGAGCAGTTCTTC.

The chain links TRBV5-1 to TRBJ1-1; D perhaps matches TRBD1 (6 bases). The CDR3 has 13 residues. V was clipped by 2 bases and J by 5 bases, with 10 bases between them. The germline V gene has CDR1 SGHRS and CDR2 YFSETQ. The CDR3 loop reads CASSFADRTEAFF. The CDR3 nucleotides are TGCGCCAGCAGCTTCGCCGACAGGACTGAAGCTTTCTTT.